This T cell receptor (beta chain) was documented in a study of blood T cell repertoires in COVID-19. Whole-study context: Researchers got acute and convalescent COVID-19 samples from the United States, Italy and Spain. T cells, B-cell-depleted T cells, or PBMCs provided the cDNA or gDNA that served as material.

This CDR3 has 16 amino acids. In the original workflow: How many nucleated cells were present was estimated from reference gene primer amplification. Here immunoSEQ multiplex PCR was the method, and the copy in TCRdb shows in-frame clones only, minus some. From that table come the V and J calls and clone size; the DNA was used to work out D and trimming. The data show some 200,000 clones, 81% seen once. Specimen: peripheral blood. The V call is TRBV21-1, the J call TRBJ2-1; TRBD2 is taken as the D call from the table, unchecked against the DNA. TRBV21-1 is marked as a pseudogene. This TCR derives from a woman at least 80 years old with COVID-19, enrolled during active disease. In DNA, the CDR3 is TGTGCCAGCAGCAAAATGAACGGTAGCTCCTACAATGAGCAGTTCTTC. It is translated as CASSKMNGSSYNEQFF.